The rows below give T cell receptor beta chains drawn from one sample of a study of post-analysis software for immune sequencing data. From the PCR reads, TCRdb called clonotypes with MiXCR, one entry per CDR3 protein. The table lists roughly 200,000 distinct CDR3 sequences, about 30% of them singletons. Sequencing was done on a sample of blood. The receptors were sampled from a girl under 18 with multiple sclerosis. The CDR3 runs from the conserved cysteine through the conserved F or W. A D gene is named only where the DNA matches it firmly. Size is stated for part of the rows, as once, few or many counts, or as a class when the clone is expanded.

d_gene: TRBD2; j_gene: TRBJ2-3; abundance: .; v_gene: TRBV28; CDR3nt: TGTGCCAGCAGCGACTCCGGGACTAGCGGTTATATGCAGTATTTT; CDR3aa: CASSDSGTSGYMQYF
d_gene: TRBD2; j_gene: TRBJ2-1; abundance: many; v_gene: TRBV28; CDR3nt: TGTGCCAGCAGTATTAGCGGGACTGGGGGGGAGCAGTTCTTC; CDR3aa: CASSISGTGGEQFF
d_gene: TRBD1; j_gene: TRBJ2-7; abundance: many; v_gene: TRBV13; CDR3nt: TGTGCCAGCACCGAAGTCCGGGACAGGGGGGTTTACGAGCAGTACTTC; CDR3aa: CASTEVRDRGVYEQYF
d_gene: .; j_gene: TRBJ2-1; abundance: many; v_gene: TRBV5-1; CDR3nt: TGCGCCAGCAGCTTGGATACAAGCTACAATGAGCAGTTCTTC; CDR3aa: CASSLDTSYNEQFF
d_gene: TRBD1; j_gene: TRBJ1-5; abundance: many; v_gene: TRBV10-3; CDR3nt: TGTGCCATCCGGGACAGGGAGAATCAGCCCCAGCATTTT; CDR3aa: CAIRDRENQPQHF
d_gene: TRBD1; j_gene: TRBJ2-4; abundance: .; v_gene: TRBV5-1; CDR3nt: TGCGCCAGCAGCTTGGCGGACAGGTCCTACGGGCAGTACTTC; CDR3aa: CASSLADRSYGQYF
d_gene: .; j_gene: TRBJ1-1; abundance: .; v_gene: TRBV6-5; CDR3nt: TGTGCCAGCAGACGTGGAAGCGGGATGAACACTGAAGCTTTCTTT; CDR3aa: CASRRGSGMNTEAFF
d_gene: .; j_gene: TRBJ2-5; abundance: many; v_gene: TRBV5-1; CDR3nt: TGCGCCAGCAGCCCTGTAGGGGGGGAAGAGACCCAGTACTTC; CDR3aa: CASSPVGGEETQYF
d_gene: TRBD2; j_gene: TRBJ2-7; abundance: .; v_gene: TRBV6-1; CDR3nt: TGTGCCAGCAGTGGGCGACTAGCGGGGTACTACGAGCAGTACTTC; CDR3aa: CASSGRLAGYYEQYF
d_gene: .; j_gene: TRBJ1-1; abundance: .; v_gene: TRBV15; CDR3nt: TGTGCCACCAGCCTAGGTGGGAACACTGAAGCTTTCTTT; CDR3aa: CATSLGGNTEAFF
d_gene: TRBD2; j_gene: TRBJ2-7; abundance: few; v_gene: TRBV20-1; CDR3nt: TGCAGTGCCCACCCAGCGAGTAGCGGGAATCTCGAGCAGTACTTC; CDR3aa: CSAHPASSGNLEQYF
d_gene: .; j_gene: TRBJ2-1; abundance: .; v_gene: TRBV6-1; CDR3nt: TGTGCCAGCGCCTCAGGCGGGCTCCAATCCAATGAGCAGGTCTTC; CDR3aa: CASASGGLQSNEQVF
d_gene: TRBD2; j_gene: TRBJ2-1; abundance: many; v_gene: TRBV9; CDR3nt: TGTGCCAGCAGCCCGCGGGAGGGGCGGTACAATGAGCAGTTCTTC; CDR3aa: CASSPREGRYNEQFF
d_gene: .; j_gene: TRBJ2-4; abundance: .; v_gene: TRBV20-1; CDR3nt: TGCAGTGCTAACAGGGAGCAGTACTTC; CDR3aa: CSANREQYF
d_gene: .; j_gene: TRBJ2-7; abundance: few; v_gene: TRBV4-1; CDR3nt: TGCGCCAGCAGCCAAGGGACAGATCCCTCCTACGAGCAGTACTTC; CDR3aa: CASSQGTDPSYEQYF
d_gene: .; j_gene: TRBJ1-1; abundance: few; v_gene: TRBV5-1; CDR3nt: TGCGCCAGCAGCTTGGAGCCCGGGTCGGGGAACACTGAAGCTTTCTTT; CDR3aa: CASSLEPGSGNTEAFF
d_gene: TRBD1; j_gene: TRBJ2-3; abundance: .; v_gene: TRBV2; CDR3nt: TGTGCCAGCAGCCCAGGGACAGGGGGGACAGATACGCAGTATTTT; CDR3aa: CASSPGTGGTDTQYF
d_gene: TRBD1; j_gene: TRBJ1-5; abundance: once; v_gene: TRBV14; CDR3nt: TGTGCCAGCAGCCAGCCTTTCCCCGCGGACAGGGGGTTGGACAATCAGCCCCAGCATTTT; CDR3aa: CASSQPFPADRGLDNQPQHF
d_gene: .; j_gene: TRBJ2-1; abundance: .; v_gene: TRBV20-1; CDR3nt: TGCAGTCCCGATGGGCGGCGGGATAAGCAGTTCTTC; CDR3aa: CSPDGRRDKQFF
d_gene: .; j_gene: TRBJ1-2; abundance: .; v_gene: TRBV6-5; CDR3nt: TGTGCCACCGCCGAAGGGGGGGCCCACTATGGCTACACCTTC; CDR3aa: CATAEGGAHYGYTF
d_gene: .; j_gene: TRBJ2-7; abundance: many; v_gene: TRBV12-3/TRBV12-4; CDR3nt: TGTGCCAGCAGTCCCTCGACAGTAAAAAGGTACTTC; CDR3aa: CASSPSTVKRYF
d_gene: .; j_gene: TRBJ2-7; abundance: .; v_gene: TRBV5-1; CDR3nt: TGCGCCAGCAGCTTGGATCGCGGGGCCCACGAGCAGTACTTC; CDR3aa: CASSLDRGAHEQYF
d_gene: TRBD2; j_gene: TRBJ2-7; abundance: many; v_gene: TRBV20-1; CDR3nt: TGCAGCGGGACTAGCGGGAGCTACGAGCAGTACTTC; CDR3aa: CSGTSGSYEQYF
d_gene: .; j_gene: TRBJ2-2; abundance: few; v_gene: TRBV5-1; CDR3nt: TGCGCCAGCAGCTTGGCCCAACGGACCGGGGAGCTGTTTTTT; CDR3aa: CASSLAQRTGELFF
d_gene: TRBD2; j_gene: TRBJ2-4; abundance: few; v_gene: TRBV20-1; CDR3nt: TGCAGTGCTCCCCGACTAGCGGGCGCGTCCAAAAACATTCAGTACTTC; CDR3aa: CSAPRLAGASKNIQYF
d_gene: TRBD1; j_gene: TRBJ1-4; abundance: few; v_gene: TRBV29-1; CDR3nt: TGCAGCGTTGAAGACAGGGGGGTAAATGAAAAACTGTTTTTT; CDR3aa: CSVEDRGVNEKLFF
d_gene: TRBD1; j_gene: TRBJ2-5; abundance: many; v_gene: TRBV5-1; CDR3nt: TGCGCCAGCAGCTCGGGACAGACGGAGACCCAGTACTTC; CDR3aa: CASSSGQTETQYF
d_gene: .; j_gene: TRBJ1-5; abundance: many; v_gene: TRBV29-1; CDR3nt: TGCAGCGTTGATCGAGGGATCCCCAATCAGCCCCAGCATTTT; CDR3aa: CSVDRGIPNQPQHF
d_gene: .; j_gene: TRBJ1-1; abundance: once; v_gene: TRBV5-1; CDR3nt: TGCGCCAGCAGCTTGATGCCCGGAAAGAATGAAGCTTTCTTT; CDR3aa: CASSLMPGKNEAFF
d_gene: .; j_gene: TRBJ1-5; abundance: .; v_gene: TRBV12-3/TRBV12-4; CDR3nt: TGTGCCAGCAGTTTTGGGCGGAACTATCAGCCCCAGCATTTT; CDR3aa: CASSFGRNYQPQHF
d_gene: TRBD1; j_gene: TRBJ2-5; abundance: few; v_gene: TRBV27; CDR3nt: TGTGCCGGCAGTTTCGGCCAGGGGGCTTTAGAACCCCAGTACTTC; CDR3aa: CAGSFGQGALEPQYF
d_gene: .; j_gene: TRBJ1-4; abundance: few; v_gene: TRBV28; CDR3nt: TGTGCCAGCAGCTCCCGCGGGAAACTGTTTTTT; CDR3aa: CASSSRGKLFF
d_gene: .; j_gene: TRBJ2-3; abundance: .; v_gene: TRBV7-2; CDR3nt: TGTGCCAGCAGCTTATTGGTCCTGGCGGGAACCAATACGCGGTATTTT; CDR3aa: CASSLLVLAGTNTRYF
d_gene: .; j_gene: TRBJ1-5; abundance: .; v_gene: TRBV12-3/TRBV12-4; CDR3nt: TGTGCCAGCAGAGGACAGTTGGGGGGCCAGCCCCAGCATTTT; CDR3aa: CASRGQLGGQPQHF
d_gene: .; j_gene: TRBJ2-5; abundance: few; v_gene: TRBV29-1; CDR3nt: TGCAGCGTCGCTCCCCGGGACTTCAAAGAGACCCAGTACTTC; CDR3aa: CSVAPRDFKETQYF
d_gene: TRBD1; j_gene: TRBJ2-5; abundance: many; v_gene: TRBV6-5; CDR3nt: TGTGCCAGCACCCGGGGACAGGGCGGTCAGACCCAGTACTTC; CDR3aa: CASTRGQGGQTQYF
d_gene: TRBD1; j_gene: TRBJ2-7; abundance: many; v_gene: TRBV5-6; CDR3nt: TGTGCCAGCAGCTTAGTCTCAGGGGGCCTCTACGAGCAGTACTTC; CDR3aa: CASSLVSGGLYEQYF
d_gene: .; j_gene: TRBJ1-1; abundance: .; v_gene: TRBV12-3/TRBV12-4; CDR3nt: TGTGCCAGCAGTTCTTGGGTTCTGAACATTGAAGCTTTCTTT; CDR3aa: CASSSWVLNIEAFF
d_gene: TRBD2; j_gene: TRBJ2-1; abundance: many; v_gene: TRBV5-5; CDR3nt: TGTGCCAGCACCTTGAACCTAGCGGGAGCCCAACTCAATGAGCAGTTCTTC; CDR3aa: CASTLNLAGAQLNEQFF
d_gene: TRBD2; j_gene: TRBJ2-3; abundance: .; v_gene: TRBV24-1; CDR3nt: TGTGCCACCAGTGACCAACTAGCGGGGGCTGTCGATACGCAGTATTTT; CDR3aa: CATSDQLAGAVDTQYF
d_gene: .; j_gene: TRBJ2-2; abundance: many; v_gene: TRBV28; CDR3nt: TGTGCCAGCAGTCTCAGGGGGGACGGGGAGCTGTTTTTT; CDR3aa: CASSLRGDGELFF
d_gene: TRBD1; j_gene: TRBJ2-2; abundance: few; v_gene: TRBV5-1; CDR3nt: TGCGCCAGCAGCCCAAGAGGGGGCGTGGACACCGGGGAGCTGTTTTTT; CDR3aa: CASSPRGGVDTGELFF
d_gene: .; j_gene: TRBJ1-2; abundance: many; v_gene: TRBV29-1; CDR3nt: TGCAGCGTCGCAGCGGCAGCTAACTATGGCTACACCTTC; CDR3aa: CSVAAAANYGYTF
d_gene: .; j_gene: TRBJ2-7; abundance: many; v_gene: TRBV6-5; CDR3nt: TGTGCCAGTAGTTCGGACGAGGCGTACGAGCAGTACTTC; CDR3aa: CASSSDEAYEQYF
d_gene: .; j_gene: TRBJ2-3; abundance: many; v_gene: TRBV5-1; CDR3nt: TGTGCCAGCAGTCCCGACACAGATACGCAGTATTTT; CDR3aa: CASSPDTDTQYF
d_gene: TRBD1; j_gene: TRBJ1-2; abundance: many; v_gene: TRBV20-1; CDR3nt: TGCAGTGCTAGAGTCCCCCCGTCGGCGACAGGGGGCCCGGGTGGCTACACCTTC; CDR3aa: CSARVPPSATGGPGGYTF
d_gene: .; j_gene: TRBJ1-3; abundance: few; v_gene: TRBV12-3/TRBV12-4; CDR3nt: TGTGCCAGCCGTCTCCCAAGCGCCACCATATATTTT; CDR3aa: CASRLPSATIYF
d_gene: .; j_gene: TRBJ2-7; abundance: many; v_gene: TRBV29-1; CDR3nt: TGCAGCGTTGAGGTCGTCAGCTCCTACGAGCAGTACTTC; CDR3aa: CSVEVVSSYEQYF
d_gene: .; j_gene: TRBJ1-1; abundance: many; v_gene: TRBV4-1; CDR3nt: TGCGCCAGCAGCCAAGCGGGGGGGAGGTTGGCTGAAGCTTTCTTT; CDR3aa: CASSQAGGRLAEAFF
d_gene: .; j_gene: TRBJ2-3; abundance: few; v_gene: TRBV11-2; CDR3nt: TGTGCCAGCAGTTCGGGATTGCAGTATTTT; CDR3aa: CASSSGLQYF
d_gene: .; j_gene: TRBJ1-1; abundance: few; v_gene: TRBV20-1; CDR3nt: TGCAGTGCTAGAGCCAATTTGAACACTGAAGCTTTCTTT; CDR3aa: CSARANLNTEAFF
d_gene: .; j_gene: TRBJ2-4; abundance: many; v_gene: TRBV7-9; CDR3nt: TGTGCCAGCAGCGAACCGGGCAAATCCCTAGCCAAAAACATTCAGTACTTC; CDR3aa: CASSEPGKSLAKNIQYF
d_gene: TRBD1; j_gene: TRBJ1-2; abundance: many; v_gene: TRBV19; CDR3nt: TGTGCCAGTAGTACCGGACAGGGTCGGATCTATGGCTACACCTTC; CDR3aa: CASSTGQGRIYGYTF
d_gene: TRBD2; j_gene: TRBJ2-1; abundance: few; v_gene: TRBV4-1; CDR3nt: TGCGCCAGCAGCCCCTATGGAGGGAGGGTTCGCCCCTACAATGAGCAGTTCTTC; CDR3aa: CASSPYGGRVRPYNEQFF
d_gene: .; j_gene: TRBJ2-7; abundance: .; v_gene: TRBV20-1; CDR3nt: TGCAGTGCTAGCCAACTAACAGGGCCCTCCTACGAGCAGTACTTC; CDR3aa: CSASQLTGPSYEQYF
d_gene: .; j_gene: TRBJ1-3; abundance: .; v_gene: TRBV6-5; CDR3nt: TGCGCCAGCGGGCGCGGATCGTCTGGAAACACCATATATTTT; CDR3aa: CASGRGSSGNTIYF
d_gene: TRBD1; j_gene: TRBJ1-2; abundance: many; v_gene: TRBV10-3; CDR3nt: TGTGCCATCAGTGATCCGACGGACAGGCGTAACTATGGCTACACCTTC; CDR3aa: CAISDPTDRRNYGYTF
d_gene: .; j_gene: TRBJ2-6; abundance: .; v_gene: TRBV28; CDR3nt: TGTGCCAGCAGAAAATACAGGGCCTCCTCTGGGGCCAACGTCCTGACTTTC; CDR3aa: CASRKYRASSGANVLTF